This section outlines one TCR beta chain sequence together with its context. This sample is drawn from a study of CD8+ T cells in alopecia areata. In each case, RNA was isolated and then reverse transcribed into cDNA as the sequencing template. Sequenced by immunoSEQ multiplex PCR; TCRdb stores in-frame clones only, minus some. In the table there are roughly 250,000 clones, around 64% of which are singletons. Treatment defined: oral pan-JAK inhibitor, 5-10 mg twice daily. Trimming cost V 2 bases and J 0 bases, with 7 bases left between them. The CDR3 spans 14 residues. Germline V gene lookup returns CDR1 SNHLY and CDR2 FYNNEI.

Sequenced material: CD4+ T cells sorted from blood, taken at approximately week 51, from a patient treated with tofacitinib. The clonotype originates from a human donor with alopecia areata. This rearrangement joins TRBV2 to TRBJ2-5; D gene uncertain. The CDR3: CASSETVYQETQYF. The CDR3 nucleotides read TGTGCCAGCAGTGAAACAGTGTACCAAGAGACCCAGTACTTC.